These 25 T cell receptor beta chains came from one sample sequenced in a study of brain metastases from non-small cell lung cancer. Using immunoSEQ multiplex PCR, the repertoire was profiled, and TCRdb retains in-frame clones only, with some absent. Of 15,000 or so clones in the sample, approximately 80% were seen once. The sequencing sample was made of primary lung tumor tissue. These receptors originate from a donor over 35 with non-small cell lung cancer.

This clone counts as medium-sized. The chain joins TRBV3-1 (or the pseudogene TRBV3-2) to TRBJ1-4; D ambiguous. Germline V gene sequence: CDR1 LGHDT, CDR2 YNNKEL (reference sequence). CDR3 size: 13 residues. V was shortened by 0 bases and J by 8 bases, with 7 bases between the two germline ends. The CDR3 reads CASSQEGGEKLFF. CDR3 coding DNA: TGTGCCAGCAGCCAAGAAGGCGGCGAAAAACTGTTTTTT.

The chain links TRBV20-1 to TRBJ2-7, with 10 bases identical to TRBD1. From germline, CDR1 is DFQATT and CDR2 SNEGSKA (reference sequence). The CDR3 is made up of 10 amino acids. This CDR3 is CSATGTGALV. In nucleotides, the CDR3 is TGCAGTGCAACCGGGACAGGGGCCTTAGTC.

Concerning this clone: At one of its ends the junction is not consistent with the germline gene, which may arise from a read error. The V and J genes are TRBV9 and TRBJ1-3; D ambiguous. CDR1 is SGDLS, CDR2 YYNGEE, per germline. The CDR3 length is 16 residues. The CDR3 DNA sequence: TGTGCCAGCAACGTAGATGCCGGGATCTCTGGAAACACCATATATTTT. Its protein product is CASNVDAGISGNTIYF.

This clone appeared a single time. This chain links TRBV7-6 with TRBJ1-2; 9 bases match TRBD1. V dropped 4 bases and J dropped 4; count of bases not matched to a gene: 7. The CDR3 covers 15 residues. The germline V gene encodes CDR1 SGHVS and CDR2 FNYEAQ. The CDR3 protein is CASSSPGTGLYGYTF. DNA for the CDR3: TGTGCCAGCAGCTCTCCCGGGACAGGGCTCTATGGCTACACCTTC.

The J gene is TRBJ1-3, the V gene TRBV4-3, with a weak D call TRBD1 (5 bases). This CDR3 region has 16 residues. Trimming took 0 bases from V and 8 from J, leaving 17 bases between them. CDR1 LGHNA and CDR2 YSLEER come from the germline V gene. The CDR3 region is CASSQESSGRGDTIYF. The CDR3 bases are TGCGCCAGCAGCCAAGAGTCCTCCGGGCGAGGGGACACCATATATTTT.

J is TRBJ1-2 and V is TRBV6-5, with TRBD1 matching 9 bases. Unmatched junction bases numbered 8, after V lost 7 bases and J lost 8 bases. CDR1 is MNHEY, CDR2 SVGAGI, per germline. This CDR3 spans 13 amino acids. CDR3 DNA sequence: TGTGCCAGCAAGACAGGGGGAAATCTAGGCTACACCTTC. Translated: CASKTGGNLGYTF.

CDR3 in DNA: TGTGCCAGCAGCTTAGGAGCGGGGGGGCCCTACAATGAGCAGTTCTTC. Protein product: CASSLGAGGPYNEQFF. This chain uses TRBV7-9 with TRBJ2-1, with 10 bases matching TRBD2. Germline V gives CDR1 SEHNR, CDR2 FQNEAQ (reference sequence). There are 16 residues in the CDR3. The V gene end was trimmed by 1 base and the J gene end by 2 bases; junction bases not matched to a gene: 2.

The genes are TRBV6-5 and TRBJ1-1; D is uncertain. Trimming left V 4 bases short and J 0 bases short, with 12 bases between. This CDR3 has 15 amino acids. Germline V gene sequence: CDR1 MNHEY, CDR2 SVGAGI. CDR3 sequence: CASSSLFNLNTEAFF. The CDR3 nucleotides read TGTGCCAGCAGTTCCCTCTTCAATTTGAACACTGAAGCTTTCTTT.

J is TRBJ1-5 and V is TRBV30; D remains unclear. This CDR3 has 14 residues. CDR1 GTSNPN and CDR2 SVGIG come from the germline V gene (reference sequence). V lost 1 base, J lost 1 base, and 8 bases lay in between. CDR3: CAWSEIPSNQPQHF. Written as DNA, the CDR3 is TGTGCCTGGAGTGAAATCCCAAGCAATCAGCCCCAGCATTTT.

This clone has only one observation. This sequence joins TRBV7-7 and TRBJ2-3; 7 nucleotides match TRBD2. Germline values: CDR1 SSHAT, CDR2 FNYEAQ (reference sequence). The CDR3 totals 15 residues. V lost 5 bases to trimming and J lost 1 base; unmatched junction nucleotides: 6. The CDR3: CASSGGRGGTDTQYF. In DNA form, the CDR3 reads TGTGCCAGCAGCGGGGGGAGGGGCGGCACAGATACGCAGTATTTT.

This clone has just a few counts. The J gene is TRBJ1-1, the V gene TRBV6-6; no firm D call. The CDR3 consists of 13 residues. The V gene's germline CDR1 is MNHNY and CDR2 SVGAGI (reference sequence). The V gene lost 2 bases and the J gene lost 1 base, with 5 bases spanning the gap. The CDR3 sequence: CASSYRPNTEAFF. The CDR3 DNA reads TGTGCCAGCAGTTACCGCCCGAACACTGAAGCTTTCTTT.

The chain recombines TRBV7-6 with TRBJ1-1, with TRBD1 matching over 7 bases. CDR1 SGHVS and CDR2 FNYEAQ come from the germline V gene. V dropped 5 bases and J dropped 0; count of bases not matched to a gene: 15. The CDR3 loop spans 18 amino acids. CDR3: CASSLQDRVESMNTEAFF. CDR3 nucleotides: TGTGCCAGCAGCCTCCAAGACAGGGTAGAGTCGATGAACACTGAAGCTTTCTTT.

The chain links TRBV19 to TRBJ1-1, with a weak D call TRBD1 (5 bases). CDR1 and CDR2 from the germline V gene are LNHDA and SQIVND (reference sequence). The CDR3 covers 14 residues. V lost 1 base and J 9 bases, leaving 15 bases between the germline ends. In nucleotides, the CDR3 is TGTGCCAGTAGTATAGCGGGCACAGGAACCCAAGCTTTCTTT. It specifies CASSIAGTGTQAFF. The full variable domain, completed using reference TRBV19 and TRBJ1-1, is DGGITQSPKYLFRKEGQNVTLSCEQNLNHDAMYWYRQDPGQGLRLIYYSQIVNDFQKGDIAEGYSVSREKKESFPLTVTSAQKNPTAFYLCASSIAGTGTQAFFGQGTRLTVV.

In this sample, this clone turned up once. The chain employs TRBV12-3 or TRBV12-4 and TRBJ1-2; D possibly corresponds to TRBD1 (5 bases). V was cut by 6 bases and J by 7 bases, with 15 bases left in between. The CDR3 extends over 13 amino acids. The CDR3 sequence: CASSRDFVGGYTF. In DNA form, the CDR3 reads TGTGCCAGCAGCCGGGACTTTGTTGGTGGCTACACCTTC.

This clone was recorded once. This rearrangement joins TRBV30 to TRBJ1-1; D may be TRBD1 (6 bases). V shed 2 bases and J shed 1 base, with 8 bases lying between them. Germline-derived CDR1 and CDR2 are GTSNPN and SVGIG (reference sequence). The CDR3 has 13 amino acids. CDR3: CAWSQQGNTEAFF. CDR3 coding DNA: TGTGCCTGGAGTCAACAGGGGAACACTGAAGCTTTCTTT.

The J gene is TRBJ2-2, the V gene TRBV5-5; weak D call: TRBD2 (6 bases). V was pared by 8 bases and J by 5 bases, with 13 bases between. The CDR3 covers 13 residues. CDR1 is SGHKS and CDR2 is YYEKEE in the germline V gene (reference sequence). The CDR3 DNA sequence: TGTGCCAGTCTCCGGGAGATAACCGGGGAGCTGTTTTTT. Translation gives CASLREITGELFF.

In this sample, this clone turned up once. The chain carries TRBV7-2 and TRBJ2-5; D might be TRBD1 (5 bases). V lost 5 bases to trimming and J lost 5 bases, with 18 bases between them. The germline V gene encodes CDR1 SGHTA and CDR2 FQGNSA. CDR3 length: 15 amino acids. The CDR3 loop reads CASSQTGHLGETQYF. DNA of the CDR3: TGTGCCAGCAGCCAAACCGGACACCTCGGGGAGACCCAGTACTTC.

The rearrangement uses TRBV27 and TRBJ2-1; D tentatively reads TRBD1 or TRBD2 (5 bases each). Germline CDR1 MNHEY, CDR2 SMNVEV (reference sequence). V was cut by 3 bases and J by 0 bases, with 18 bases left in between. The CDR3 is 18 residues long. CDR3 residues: CASSFLGAGSSSYNEQFF. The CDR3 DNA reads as TGTGCCAGCAGTTTTCTAGGGGCGGGCTCAAGCTCCTACAATGAGCAGTTCTTC.

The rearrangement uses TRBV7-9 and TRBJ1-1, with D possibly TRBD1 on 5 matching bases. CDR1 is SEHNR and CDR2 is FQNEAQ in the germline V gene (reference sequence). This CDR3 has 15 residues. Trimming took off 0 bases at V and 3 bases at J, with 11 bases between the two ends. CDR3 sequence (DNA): TGTGCCAGCAGCTTAGCGTACAGCAGGGACACTGAAGCTTTCTTT. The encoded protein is CASSLAYSRDTEAFF.

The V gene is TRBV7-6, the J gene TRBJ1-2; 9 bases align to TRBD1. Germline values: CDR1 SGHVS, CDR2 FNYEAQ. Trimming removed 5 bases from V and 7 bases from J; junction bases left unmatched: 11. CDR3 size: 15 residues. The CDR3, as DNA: TGTGCCAGCAGCCCAGAACCGGGACAGGGAGGTGGCTACACCTTC. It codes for CASSPEPGQGGGYTF.

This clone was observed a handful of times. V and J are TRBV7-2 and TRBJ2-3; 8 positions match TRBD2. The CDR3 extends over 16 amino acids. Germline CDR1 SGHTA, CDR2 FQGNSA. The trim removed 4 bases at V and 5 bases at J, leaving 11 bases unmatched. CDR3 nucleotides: TGTGCCAGCAGCTCCCATAGGCGGGGGGTCCGAGATACGCAGTATTTT. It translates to CASSSHRRGVRDTQYF.

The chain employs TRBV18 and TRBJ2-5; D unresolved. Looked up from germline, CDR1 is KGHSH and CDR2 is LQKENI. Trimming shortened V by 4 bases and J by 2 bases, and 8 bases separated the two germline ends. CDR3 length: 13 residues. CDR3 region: CASSRYNQETQYF. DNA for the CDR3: TGTGCCAGCTCACGATACAATCAAGAGACCCAGTACTTC.

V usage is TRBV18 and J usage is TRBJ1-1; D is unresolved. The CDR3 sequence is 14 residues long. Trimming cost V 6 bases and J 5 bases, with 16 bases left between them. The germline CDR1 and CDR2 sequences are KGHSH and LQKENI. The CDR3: CASSSELGVTEAFF. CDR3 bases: TGTGCCAGCTCTTCAGAGCTCGGAGTGACTGAAGCTTTCTTT.

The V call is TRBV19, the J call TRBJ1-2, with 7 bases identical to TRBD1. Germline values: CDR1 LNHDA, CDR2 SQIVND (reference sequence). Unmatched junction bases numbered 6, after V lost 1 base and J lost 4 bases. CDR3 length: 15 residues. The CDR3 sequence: CASSIVERDSYGYTF. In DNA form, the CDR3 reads TGTGCCAGTAGTATAGTAGAACGGGACAGCTATGGCTACACCTTC.

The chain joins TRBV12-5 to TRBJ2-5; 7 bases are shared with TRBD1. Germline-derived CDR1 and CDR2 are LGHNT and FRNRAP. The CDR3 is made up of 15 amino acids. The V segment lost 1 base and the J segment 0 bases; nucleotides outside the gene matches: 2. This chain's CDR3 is CASGLDRGYQETQYF. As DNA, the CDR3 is TGTGCTAGTGGTTTGGACAGGGGCTACCAAGAGACCCAGTACTTC.